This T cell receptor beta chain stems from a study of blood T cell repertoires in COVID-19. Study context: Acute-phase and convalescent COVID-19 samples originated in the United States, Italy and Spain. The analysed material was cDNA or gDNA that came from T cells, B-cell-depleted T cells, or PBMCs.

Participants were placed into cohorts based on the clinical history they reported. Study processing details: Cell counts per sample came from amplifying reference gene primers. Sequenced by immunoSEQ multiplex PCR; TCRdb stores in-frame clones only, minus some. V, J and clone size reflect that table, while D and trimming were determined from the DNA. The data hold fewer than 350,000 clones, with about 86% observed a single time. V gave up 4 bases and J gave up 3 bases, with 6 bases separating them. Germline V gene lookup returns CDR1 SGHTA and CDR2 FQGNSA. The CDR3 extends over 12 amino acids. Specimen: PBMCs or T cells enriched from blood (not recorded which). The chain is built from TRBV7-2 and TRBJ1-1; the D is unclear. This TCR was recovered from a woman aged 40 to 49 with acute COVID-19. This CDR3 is CASSWEDTEAFF. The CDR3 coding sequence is TGTGCCAGCAGCTGGGAGGACACTGAAGCTTTCTTT.